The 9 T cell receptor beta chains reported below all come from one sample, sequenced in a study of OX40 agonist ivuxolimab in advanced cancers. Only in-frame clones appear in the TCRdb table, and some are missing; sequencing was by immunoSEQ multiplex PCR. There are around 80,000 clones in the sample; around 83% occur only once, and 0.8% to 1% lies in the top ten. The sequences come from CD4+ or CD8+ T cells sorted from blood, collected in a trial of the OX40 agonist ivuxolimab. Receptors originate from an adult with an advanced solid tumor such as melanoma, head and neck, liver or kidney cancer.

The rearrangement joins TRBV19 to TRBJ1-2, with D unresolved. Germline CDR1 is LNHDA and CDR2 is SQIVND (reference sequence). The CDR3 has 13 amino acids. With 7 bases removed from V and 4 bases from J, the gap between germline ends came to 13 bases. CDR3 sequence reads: CASTDTGFYGYTF. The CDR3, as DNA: TGTGCCAGTACTGACACCGGGTTCTATGGCTACACCTTC.

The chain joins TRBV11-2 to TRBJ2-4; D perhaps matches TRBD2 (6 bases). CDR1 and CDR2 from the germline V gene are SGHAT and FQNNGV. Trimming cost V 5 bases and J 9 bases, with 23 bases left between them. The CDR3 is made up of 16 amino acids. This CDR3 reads CASSPSDRAGVSIQYF. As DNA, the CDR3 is TGTGCCAGCAGCCCCTCCGACCGAGCGGGTGTTAGCATTCAGTACTTC.

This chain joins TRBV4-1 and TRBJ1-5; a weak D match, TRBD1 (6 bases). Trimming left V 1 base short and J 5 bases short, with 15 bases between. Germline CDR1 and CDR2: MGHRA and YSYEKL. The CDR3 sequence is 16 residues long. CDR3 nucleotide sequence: TGCGCCAGCAGCCAAGTTCCAGGGGCTTCGGATCAGCCCCAGCATTTT. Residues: CASSQVPGASDQPQHF.

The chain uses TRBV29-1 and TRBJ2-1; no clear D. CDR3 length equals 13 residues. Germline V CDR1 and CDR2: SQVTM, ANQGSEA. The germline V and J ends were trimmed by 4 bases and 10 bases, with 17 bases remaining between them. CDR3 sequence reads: CSVGELYNGEQFF. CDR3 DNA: TGCAGCGTTGGTGAGCTCTACAATGGAGAGCAGTTCTTC.

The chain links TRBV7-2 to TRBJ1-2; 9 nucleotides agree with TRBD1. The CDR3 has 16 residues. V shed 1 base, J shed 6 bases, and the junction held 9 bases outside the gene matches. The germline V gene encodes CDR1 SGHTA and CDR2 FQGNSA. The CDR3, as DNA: TGTGCCAGCAGCTTAGTACAAACAGGGGGCGCGGATGGCTACACCTTC. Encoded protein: CASSLVQTGGADGYTF.

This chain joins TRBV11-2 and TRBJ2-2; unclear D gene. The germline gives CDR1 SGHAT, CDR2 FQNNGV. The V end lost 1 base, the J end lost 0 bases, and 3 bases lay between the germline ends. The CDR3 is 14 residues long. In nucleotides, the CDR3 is TGTGCCAGCAGCTTAGGCTCGAACACCGGGGAGCTGTTTTTT. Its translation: CASSLGSNTGELFF.

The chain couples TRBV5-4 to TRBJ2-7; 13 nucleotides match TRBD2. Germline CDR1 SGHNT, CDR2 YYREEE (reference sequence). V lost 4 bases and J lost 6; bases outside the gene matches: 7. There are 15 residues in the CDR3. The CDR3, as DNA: TGTGCCAGCAGCCAGGGACTAGCGGGATCGGGCGAGCAGTACTTC. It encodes CASSQGLAGSGEQYF. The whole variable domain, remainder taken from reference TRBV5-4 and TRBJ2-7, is ETGVTQSPTHLIKTRGQQVTLRCSSQSGHNTVSWYQQALGQGPQFIFQYYREEENGRGNFPPRFSGLQFPNYSSELNVNALELDDSALYLCASSQGLAGSGEQYFGPGTRLTVT.

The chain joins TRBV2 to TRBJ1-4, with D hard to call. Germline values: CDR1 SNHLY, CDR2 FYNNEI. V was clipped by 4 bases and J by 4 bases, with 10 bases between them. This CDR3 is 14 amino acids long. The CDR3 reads CASSGAPNNEKLFF. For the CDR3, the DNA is TGTGCCAGCAGTGGGGCGCCGAATAATGAAAAACTGTTTTTT.

The CDR3 bases are TGTGCCAGTAGTACCCAGGGGGGCGGCTATGGCTACACCTTC. It specifies CASSTQGGGYGYTF. The chain joins TRBV19 to TRBJ1-2, with 7 bases lining up with TRBD1. V shed 4 bases and J 4 bases; nucleotides not matched to a gene: 6. CDR3 length equals 14 residues. Per the germline V gene, CDR1 is LNHDA and CDR2 is SQIVND (reference sequence).